A single sample is the source of the 24 T cell receptor beta chains below, sequenced in a study of blood T cell repertoires in COVID-19. Here immunoSEQ multiplex PCR was the method, and the copy in TCRdb shows in-frame clones only, minus some. The table includes about 300,000 clones, 87% detected once. Sequenced input: peripheral blood. These receptors all come from a man between 18 and 29 years old with active or convalescent COVID-19.

The gene calls are TRBV7-3 and TRBJ2-1; 10 positions agree with TRBD2. Germline values: CDR1 SGHTA, CDR2 FQGTGA. The J segment lost 2 bases and the V segment lost 3 bases, leaving 7 bases of the junction unmatched. CDR3 length: 17 residues. In DNA form, the CDR3 reads TGTGCCAGCAGCTTTTCTAGCGGGAGCGAAACCTACAATGAGCAGTTCTTC. Its translation: CASSFSSGSETYNEQFF.

V is TRBV15 and J is TRBJ2-7, with D maybe TRBD2 (6 bases). This CDR3 spans 12 amino acids. The germline V gene has CDR1 LNHNV and CDR2 YYDKDF (reference sequence). The V and J ends lost 3 bases and 6 bases respectively, with 9 bases between them. CDR3 DNA: TGTGCCACCAGCAGGGAGGGGCTCGAGCAGTACTTC. This sequence encodes CATSREGLEQYF.

This clone was seen just once. The rearrangement links TRBV28 to TRBJ1-6; D is perhaps TRBD1 (6 bases). V was trimmed by 6 bases and J by 7 bases, leaving 10 bases between them. Germline CDR1 reads MDHEN; CDR2 reads SYDVKM. This CDR3 has 13 residues. For the CDR3, the DNA is TGTGCCAGCAGCAGGGGCGGGAATTCACCCCTCCACTTT. It specifies CASSRGGNSPLHF.

The rearrangement uses TRBV4-1 and TRBJ2-7; 9 bases match TRBD1. V lost 10 bases, J lost 4 bases, and 11 bases stayed unmatched. There are 14 residues in the CDR3. Looked up from germline, CDR1 is MGHRA and CDR2 is YSYEKL. The CDR3 DNA sequence: TGCGCCACCCGACGGGACAGGGATTCATACGAGCAGTACTTC. Its translation is CATRRDRDSYEQYF.

This clone was observed a handful of times. V is TRBV29-1 and J is TRBJ1-2; 10 positions match TRBD1. The germline CDR1 and CDR2 sequences are SQVTM and ANQGSEA. Unmatched junction bases numbered 8, after V lost 4 bases and J lost 6 bases. This CDR3 is 14 amino acids long. The CDR3 sequence is CSVVTGGGFDGYTF. The CDR3 bases are TGCAGCGTTGTGACAGGGGGCGGATTCGATGGCTACACCTTC.

This sequence joins TRBV18 and TRBJ1-1, with D possibly TRBD1 on 5 matching bases. Germline V gives CDR1 KGHSH, CDR2 LQKENI. The CDR3 consists of 16 residues. V was cut by 3 bases and J by 1 base, with 15 bases left in between. CDR3 in DNA: TGTGCCAGCTCACCTAACTATGGGGCCACGAACACTGAAGCTTTCTTT. Translation: CASSPNYGATNTEAFF.

The gene calls are TRBV20-1 and TRBJ2-3, with a weak D call TRBD2 (5 bases). There are 10 residues in the CDR3. The V and J ends lost 6 bases and 8 bases respectively, with 9 bases between them. Germline lookup yields CDR1 DFQATT and CDR2 SNEGSKA (reference sequence). CDR3 residues: CSAPAGTQYF. The CDR3 region has the DNA TGCAGTGCCCCGGCGGGTACGCAGTATTTT.

The chain combines TRBV6-6 with TRBJ1-5, with 8 positions matching TRBD1. V lost 7 bases to trimming and J lost 3 bases; unmatched junction nucleotides: 2. The CDR3 contains 13 residues. CDR1 and CDR2 from the germline V gene are MNHNY and SVGAGI (reference sequence). This CDR3 is CASTDRANQPQHF. The CDR3 DNA reads TGTGCCAGCACGGACAGGGCCAATCAGCCCCAGCATTTT.

The gene calls are TRBV28 and TRBJ2-1; 8 bases agree with TRBD1. The CDR3 is made up of 17 amino acids. Germline values: CDR1 MDHEN, CDR2 SYDVKM. The ends lost 7 bases at V and 3 bases at J; junction bases unmatched: 14. CDR3 loop: CASTQDRTGKGYNEQFF. The CDR3 DNA sequence: TGTGCCAGCACCCAGGACCGGACAGGGAAAGGCTACAATGAGCAGTTCTTC.

V gene TRBV7-2 combines with J gene TRBJ2-1; TRBD2 is a possible D gene (6 bases). The CDR3 runs 14 residues. Trimming took 5 bases from V and 12 from J, leaving 20 bases between them. Germline V gives CDR1 SGHTA, CDR2 FQGNSA. The CDR3 loop reads CASSLRDWGRGQFF. CDR3 DNA: TGTGCCAGCAGCCTACGGGACTGGGGAAGAGGGCAGTTCTTC.

The chain couples TRBV5-6 to TRBJ2-1; 11 bases match TRBD2. This CDR3 comprises 19 residues. With 4 bases clipped from V and 7 bases from J, the junction kept 19 bases outside the gene matches. Germline CDR1 is SGHDT and CDR2 is YYEEEE. In DNA, the CDR3 is TGTGCCAGCAGCCGAGGTAGCGGGGGGGCCGGTTATTTTGTTAATGAGCAGTTCTTC. Translated, it gives CASSRGSGGAGYFVNEQFF.

V usage is TRBV14 and J usage is TRBJ2-3, with no clear D. The CDR3 is 15 amino acids. V lost 1 base and J 0 bases, leaving 8 bases between the germline ends. Germline CDR1 is SGHDN and CDR2 is FVKESK. The CDR3 nucleotides read TGTGCCAGCAGCCAAGGCCTAACTAGCACAGATACGCAGTATTTT. This gives the protein CASSQGLTSTDTQYF. Full variable domain (rest looked up from reference TRBV14 and TRBJ2-3): EAGVTQFPSHSVIEKGQTVTLRCDPISGHDNLYWYRRVMGKEIKFLLHFVKESKQDESGMPNNRFLAERTGGTYSTLKVQPAELEDSGVYFCASSQGLTSTDTQYFGPGTRLTVL.

V and J are TRBV6-5 and TRBJ1-2; D is ambiguous. The germline V gene encodes CDR1 MNHEY and CDR2 SVGAGI. V dropped 10 bases and J dropped 8 bases, with 11 bases sitting between them. The CDR3 is 10 amino acids. CDR3 protein: CATLRGGYTF. The CDR3 nucleotides are TGTGCCACCTTGAGAGGCGGCTACACCTTC.

CDR3: CASSPLAGMNEQFF. CDR3 DNA sequence: TGTGCCAGCAGTCCACTAGCGGGAATGAATGAGCAGTTCTTC. The V and J genes are TRBV27 and TRBJ2-1, with 10 bases aligning to TRBD2. There are 14 residues in the CDR3. V dropped 5 bases and J dropped 7; count of bases not matched to a gene: 5. The germline CDR1 and CDR2 sequences are MNHEY and SMNVEV (reference sequence).

The V and J genes are TRBV11-2 and TRBJ2-3, with 8 positions matching TRBD2. V shed 6 bases and J 1 base; nucleotides not matched to a gene: 12. CDR1 is SGHAT, CDR2 FQNNGV, per germline. CDR3 length equals 17 residues. The CDR3, as DNA: TGTGCCAGCAGGACGAGGGTGCGGGAGGCGGGCACAGATACGCAGTATTTT. Translating gives CASRTRVREAGTDTQYF.

This chain joins TRBV10-3 and TRBJ1-1, with 10 bases matching TRBD1. The CDR3 is 14 residues long. Germline V gene lookup returns CDR1 ENHRY and CDR2 SYGVKD. V lost 5 bases to trimming and J lost 3 bases; unmatched junction nucleotides: 3. CDR3 in DNA: TGTGCCATCAGTCCCGGGACAGGGGACACTGAAGCTTTCTTT. Protein sequence: CAISPGTGDTEAFF.

This chain connects TRBV15 to TRBJ1-1; a weak D match, TRBD1 (5 bases). Looked up from germline, CDR1 is LNHNV and CDR2 is YYDKDF (reference sequence). The CDR3 contains 14 residues. Trimming removed 0 bases from V and 11 bases from J, with 16 bases in between. The CDR3 nucleotides read TGTGCCACCAGCAGAGATCGGGCACCCCGGGGGGCTTTCTTT. Amino acids: CATSRDRAPRGAFF.

This chain uses TRBV7-2 with TRBJ1-3; tentatively, D is TRBD1 (6 bases). This CDR3 comprises 16 residues. Germline assignment: CDR1 SGHTA and CDR2 FQGNSA. Trimming stripped 1 base from V and 4 bases from J, with 14 bases between. The DNA of the CDR3 is TGTGCCAGCAGCTTAGTGGGGGGGGCGCGGGGAAACACCATATATTTT. Translating it yields CASSLVGGARGNTIYF.

This chain joins TRBV7-7 and TRBJ2-3; 13 positions agree with TRBD2. CDR1 is SSHAT and CDR2 is FNYEAQ in the germline V gene (reference sequence). This CDR3 has 17 amino acids. J was trimmed by 0 bases and V by 5 bases; bases with no gene match: 5. The CDR3, as DNA: TGTGCCAGCAGCCTTGGACTAGCGGGGGCAAGCACAGATACGCAGTATTTT. Its protein is CASSLGLAGASTDTQYF.

This clone was picked up a small number of times. This chain links TRBV2 with TRBJ2-7; 7 positions agree with TRBD1. The CDR3 consists of 14 residues. Germline assignment: CDR1 SNHLY and CDR2 FYNNEI. V shed 7 bases, J shed 4 bases, and the junction held 10 bases outside the gene matches. In DNA, the CDR3 is TGTGCCAGCAACCAGGAAAGGGGGCAGTACGAGCAGTACTTC. It encodes CASNQERGQYEQYF.

The CDR3 is CATSPRDYGYTF. The CDR3 nucleotides are TGTGCCACGTCTCCCAGGGACTATGGCTACACCTTC. This rearrangement joins TRBV2 to TRBJ1-2; D possibly corresponds to TRBD1 (5 bases). V was trimmed by 10 bases and J by 3 bases, leaving 12 bases between them. This CDR3 region has 12 residues. CDR1 is SNHLY and CDR2 is FYNNEI in the germline V gene.

The chain joins TRBV4-3 to TRBJ2-1; weak D call: TRBD2 (7 bases). Germline V gene lookup returns CDR1 LGHNA and CDR2 YSLEER. The V and J ends lost 4 bases and 4 bases respectively, with 23 bases between them. The CDR3 runs 18 residues. CDR3 DNA: TGCGCCAGCAGCCCCGATCGGGTTGGGCGGGGGCAGTACAATGAGCAGTTCTTC. This gives the protein CASSPDRVGRGQYNEQFF.

The chain carries TRBV9 and TRBJ2-2; tentative D call: TRBD1 (6 bases). The V end lost 0 bases, the J end lost 8 bases, and 14 bases lay between the germline ends. CDR3 length equals 15 residues. From germline, CDR1 is SGDLS and CDR2 YYNGEE. CDR3 sequence reads: CASSVDPGARGELFF. The CDR3 region has the DNA TGTGCCAGCAGCGTAGATCCAGGGGCCAGAGGGGAGCTGTTTTTT.

This chain uses TRBV4-1 with TRBJ1-2, with D perhaps TRBD1 (6 bases). The CDR3 spans 18 residues. CDR1 MGHRA and CDR2 YSYEKL come from the germline V gene. Trimming cost V 0 bases and J 6 bases, with 23 bases left between them. The CDR3 protein is CASSQDLTKGQLGHGYTF. The CDR3 bases are TGCGCCAGCAGCCAAGATCTAACAAAGGGACAACTAGGCCATGGCTACACCTTC.